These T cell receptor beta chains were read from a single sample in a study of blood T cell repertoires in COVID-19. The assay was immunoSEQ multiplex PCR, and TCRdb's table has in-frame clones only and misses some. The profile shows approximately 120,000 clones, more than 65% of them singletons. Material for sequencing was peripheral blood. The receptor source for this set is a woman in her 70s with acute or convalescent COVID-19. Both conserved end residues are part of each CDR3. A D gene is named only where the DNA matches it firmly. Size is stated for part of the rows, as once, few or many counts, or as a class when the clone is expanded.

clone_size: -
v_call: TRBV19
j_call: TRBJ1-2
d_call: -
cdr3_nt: TGTGCCAGTAGTACAGTCTATGGCTACACCTTC
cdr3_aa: CASSTVYGYTF

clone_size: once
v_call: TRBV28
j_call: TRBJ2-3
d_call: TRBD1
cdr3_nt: TGTGCCAGCAGCGCCGTGGGGACAGGGGCCCGGGATACGCAGTATTTT
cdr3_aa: CASSAVGTGARDTQYF

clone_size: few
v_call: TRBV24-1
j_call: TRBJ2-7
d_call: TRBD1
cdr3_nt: TGTGCCACCAGCCGGGGGACAGGTTCCTACGAGCAGTACTTC
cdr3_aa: CATSRGTGSYEQYF

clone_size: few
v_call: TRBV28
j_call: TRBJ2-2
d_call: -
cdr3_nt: TGTGCCAGCAGTTTAGGGCCCGGGGGTACCGGGGAGCTGTTTTTT
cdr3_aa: CASSLGPGGTGELFF

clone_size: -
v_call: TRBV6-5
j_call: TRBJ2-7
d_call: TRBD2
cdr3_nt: TGTGCCAGCAGTCGCAGACTAGCGGGGTACTACGAGCAGTACTTC
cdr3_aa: CASSRRLAGYYEQYF

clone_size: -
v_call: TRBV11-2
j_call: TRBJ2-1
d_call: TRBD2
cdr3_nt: TGTGCCAGCAGCCAAAACCGCGGGGGGTACAATGAGCAGTTCTTC
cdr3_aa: CASSQNRGGYNEQFF

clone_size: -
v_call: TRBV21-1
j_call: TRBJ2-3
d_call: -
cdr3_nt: TGTGCCAGCAGCAAAGTGGGAGGGTTATGCACAGATACGCAGTATTTT
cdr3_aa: CASSKVGGLCTDTQYF

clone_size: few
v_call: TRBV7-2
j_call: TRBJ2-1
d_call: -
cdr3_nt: TGTGCCAGCAGCTTCCCCGGGAATAATGAGCAGTTCTTC
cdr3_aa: CASSFPGNNEQFF

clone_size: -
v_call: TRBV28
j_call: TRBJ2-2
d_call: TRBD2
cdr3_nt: TGTGCCAGCAGTTTACCAACCGGGACTAGCGGGAAAGGGGATGCCGGGGAGCTGTTTTTT
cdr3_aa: CASSLPTGTSGKGDAGELFF

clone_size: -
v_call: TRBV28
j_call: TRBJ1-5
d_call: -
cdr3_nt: TGTGCCAGCAGGCAACAGGGTGGCAATCAGCCCCAGCATTTT
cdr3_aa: CASRQQGGNQPQHF

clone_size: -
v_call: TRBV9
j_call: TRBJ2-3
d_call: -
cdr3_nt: TGTGCCAGCGGGGGGACGGAAACAGATACGCAGTATTTT
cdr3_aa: CASGGTETDTQYF

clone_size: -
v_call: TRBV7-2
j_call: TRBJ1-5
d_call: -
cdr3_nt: TGTGCCAGCAGCTTAGTCGGTGGCATCCTCGGGGGTAATCAGCCCCAGCATTTT
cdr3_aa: CASSLVGGILGGNQPQHF

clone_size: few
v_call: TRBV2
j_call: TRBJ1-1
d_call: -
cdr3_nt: TGTGCCAGCAGAGTCTGGGCAGGATCCGAAGCTTTCTTT
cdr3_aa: CASRVWAGSEAFF

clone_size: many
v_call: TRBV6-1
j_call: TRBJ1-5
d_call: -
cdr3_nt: TGTGCCAGCAGTGAAGTTAACACCCCCAGTCAGCCCCAGCATTTT
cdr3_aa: CASSEVNTPSQPQHF

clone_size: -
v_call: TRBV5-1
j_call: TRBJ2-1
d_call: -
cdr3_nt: TGCGCCAGCAGCTCTACTGGCGGCGGGCAGTACAATGAGCAGTTCTTC
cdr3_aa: CASSSTGGGQYNEQFF

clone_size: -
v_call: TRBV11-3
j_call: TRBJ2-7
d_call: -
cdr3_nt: TGTGCCAGCAGCTTAAGGGCCCAAGGGGGCTACGAGCAGTACTTC
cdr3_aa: CASSLRAQGGYEQYF

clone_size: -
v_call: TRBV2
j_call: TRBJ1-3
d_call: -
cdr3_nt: TGTGCCAGCAAAGGAGGCTCGGCAGGAAACACCATATATTTT
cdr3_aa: CASKGGSAGNTIYF

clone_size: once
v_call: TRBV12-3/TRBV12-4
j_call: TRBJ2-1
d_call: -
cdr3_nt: TGTGCCAGCAGCCGTGGAGGTGAGCAGTTCTTC
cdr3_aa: CASSRGGEQFF

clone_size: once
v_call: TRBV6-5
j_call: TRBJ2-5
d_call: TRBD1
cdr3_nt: TGTGCCAGTTTCGGACAGGCACAAGAGACCCAGTACTTC
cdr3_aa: CASFGQAQETQYF

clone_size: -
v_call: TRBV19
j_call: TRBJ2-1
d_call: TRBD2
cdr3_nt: TGTGCCAGTAGTACACTAGCGTCTTCCTACAATGAGCAGTTCTTC
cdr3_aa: CASSTLASSYNEQFF

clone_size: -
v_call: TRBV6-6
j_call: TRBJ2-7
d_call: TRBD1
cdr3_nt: TGTGCCAGCACCCGGGACAGGGGTCACGAGCAGTACTTC
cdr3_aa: CASTRDRGHEQYF

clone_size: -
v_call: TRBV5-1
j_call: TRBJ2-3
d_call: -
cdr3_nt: TGCGCCAGCAGCTCCACAGGTCATAGCACAGATACGCAGTATTTT
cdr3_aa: CASSSTGHSTDTQYF

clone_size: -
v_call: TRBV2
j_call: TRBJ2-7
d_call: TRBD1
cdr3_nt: TGTGCCAGCAGTCGAGGAAACAGGGGCTCCTACGAGCAGTACTTC
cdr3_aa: CASSRGNRGSYEQYF

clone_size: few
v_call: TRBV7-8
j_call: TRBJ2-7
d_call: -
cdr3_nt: TGTGCCAGCAGCTTAACAGCGGTAAGCTCCTACGAGCAGTACTTC
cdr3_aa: CASSLTAVSSYEQYF

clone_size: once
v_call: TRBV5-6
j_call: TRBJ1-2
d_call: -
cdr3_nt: TGTGCCAGCAGCTTGGTGGACAGACCCAACTATGGCTACACCTTC
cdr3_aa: CASSLVDRPNYGYTF

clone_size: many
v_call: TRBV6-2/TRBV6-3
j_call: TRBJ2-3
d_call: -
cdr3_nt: TGTGCCAGCAGTTATCGGGTAGCGGATCGCACAGATACGCAGTATTTT
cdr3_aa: CASSYRVADRTDTQYF

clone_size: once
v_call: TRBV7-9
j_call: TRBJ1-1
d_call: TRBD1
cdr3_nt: TGTGCCAGCAGTCAACAGGGGGCTGAAGCTTTCTTT
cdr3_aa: CASSQQGAEAFF

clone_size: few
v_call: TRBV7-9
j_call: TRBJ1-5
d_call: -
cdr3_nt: TGTGCCAGCAGCTTGGGAGGTTACAATCAGCCCCAGCATTTT
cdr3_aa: CASSLGGYNQPQHF

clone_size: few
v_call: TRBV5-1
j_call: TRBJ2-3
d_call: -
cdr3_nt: TGCGCCAGCAGCTTGGGTAGCTCGGGCACAGATACGCAGTATTTT
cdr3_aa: CASSLGSSGTDTQYF